This T cell receptor (beta chain) emerged from a study of glioma-infiltrating T cells after dendritic cell vaccination (dated by TCRdb to 2016 to 2017). At the level of the whole study: Of the 15 or so glioblastoma patients in the cohort, all drawn from Phase I and II dendritic cell vaccination trials, 9 were newly diagnosed and 6 had recurrent disease. Between the early 2000s and the early 2010s, the patients were given dendritic cell vaccination pulsed with autologous tumor lysate. Survival after dendritic cell vaccination was correlated with TCR sequencing metrics, such as TIL content and the overlap between tumor and blood repertoires. Deep sequencing of TCR beta CDR3 regions was used to quantify tumor-infiltrating lymphocyte content and compare tumor and blood repertoires in dendritic cell-vaccinated glioblastoma patients. Each patient was given three intradermal dendritic cell vaccine injections, spaced two weeks apart, in the arm below the axilla. The vaccine was prepared from monocyte-derived dendritic cells that were cultured for roughly seven days with IL-4 and GM-CSF and then pulsed overnight with autologous tumor lysate.

This clone was seen a handful of times. The antigen it binds to is not known. Within one base of it there is no much larger clone, and no base qualities were kept. The CDR3 numbers 15 residues from cysteine through phenylalanine. Only the CDR3 part of the read is kept: 45 bases, read in frame from the first base. The germline V gene specifies ENHRY as CDR1 and SYGVKD as CDR2. The junction shows trimming of 6 bases on V and 4 bases on J, and the gene matches do not reach 10 bases of it. The time point label on this specimen signifies: after dendritic cell vaccination, including at tumor progression/relapse. Selection of patients required sufficient residual fresh-frozen tumor tissue and over two years of available survival data. Molecular status otherwise varied across the glioblastoma patients, but none of them carried an isocitrate dehydrogenase mutation. PBMC were collected before vaccination, two weeks after the third vaccination, and at tumor progression when it occurred. The Qiagen DNeasy Blood extraction Kit was used for extraction of genomic DNA.

Using the immunoSEQ assay, TCRB CDR3 regions were amplified from about 1.9 micrograms of genomic DNA, or from all available DNA when less than that was on hand. For multiplex PCR, 60 forward primers for TCR V beta segments and 13 reverse primers for J beta segments were used. To estimate reads per starting template, synthetic control templates were spiked into each sample at limiting dilution. Reads of 87 bp were generated by sequencing on the Illumina HiSeq System. In the source study's methods: PCR and sequencing errors were removed by a nearest neighbor algorithm that merged closely related sequences. TCR overlap was defined as the percentage of unique tumor TCR beta sequences that were also present in the same patient's peripheral blood. TCRdb provides this immuneACCESS table in a form limited to in-frame rearrangements. Some clones are lacking; in checked studies, under half of them reflect an unresolved V gene, and why the rest are absent is not known. The V and J calls and the clone size are those of that table, but D and trimming were determined from the DNA. Present in this sample are approximately 85,000 clones, approximately 81% of which were seen just once. In total, the top ten clones hold about 8.5% of the sample.

The investigation overall reported the following: The cohort was small and heterogeneous, and full blood and tumor sets were available for few patients, with initial-recurrent tumor pairs available for even fewer patients. The three-group TCR overlap response model was characterized as speculative, and prospective validation of the model was stated to be required. After dendritic cell vaccination, a higher estimated pretreatment TIL content predicted longer time to progression and overall survival. No direct relationship between TCR clonality and survival was found, suggesting that a diverse polyclonal response may matter.

Sequenced here: blood, sampled after dendritic cell vaccination. The origin of this receptor is a human donor with glioblastoma. The chain was built from TRBV10-3 and TRBJ1-2; a stretch of 8 junction bases matches TRBD1. The nucleotide sequence reads TGTGCCATCAGAGAAGTGACAGGGGATTTCTATGGCTACACCTTC. It translates to CAIREVTGDFYGYTF.